The clone carrying this TCR beta chain was counted only a few times. Its antigen remains unidentified. TCRdb itself ran the reads through MiXCR, one entry per CDR3 protein. The repertoire holds around 490,000 distinct CDR3 sequences, with more than 25% as singletons. The source of the sample is a study of T cell repertoires in cytomegalovirus infection. In the study overall: Based on public TCR beta signatures, there were indications of CMV infection and of a matching HLA type. The study, taken as a whole, reports: It was HLA-C-restricted CMV-specific TCR beta clonotypes that dominated the response ex vivo.

This sequence was found in a human donor in good health (CMV status not recorded). Some clones in this sample may be carry-over from other donors' samples. The source material was PBMCs.

This chain's CDR3 is CASSFVGGGTDTQYF. CDR3 bases: TGTGCCAGCAGTTTCGTCGGCGGGGGGACAGATACGCAGTATTTT. The V and J genes are TRBV12-3 or TRBV12-4 and TRBJ2-3; TRBD2 matches 8 bases. Trimming at V came to 3 bases and at J to 3 bases, leaving 5 bases not matched to a gene. The CDR3 is 15 amino acids.